The table lists the clone carrying this T cell receptor (beta chain) with a count of one. From germline, CDR1 is SGHKS and CDR2 YYEKEE (reference sequence). The V end lost 2 bases, the J end lost 2 bases, and 10 bases lay between the germline ends. There are 14 residues in the CDR3. Per the original data handling: Amplification with reference gene primers provided the estimates of nucleated cell counts. Profiled with immunoSEQ multiplex PCR; TCRdb holds only in-frame clones, not every one. D and trimming come from the DNA, and the V and J calls and clone size come from that table. Here the sample spans 65,000 to 85,000 clones, approximately 92% being singletons. This entry belongs to a study of blood T cell repertoires in COVID-19. Study information: COVID-19 samples, acute and convalescent, were from the United States, Italy and Spain. PBMCs, B-cell-depleted T cells, or T cells provided the cDNA or gDNA that made up the material.

The sample taken for sequencing was peripheral blood. The source of this sequence is a man in his fifties or sixties with active COVID-19. The chain couples TRBV5-5 to TRBJ1-1, with D unresolved. The CDR3 sequence is CASSLRLSNTEAFF. In DNA, the CDR3 is TGTGCCAGCAGCTTACGACTCAGTAACACTGAAGCTTTCTTT.